This T cell receptor (beta chain) was recorded in a study of CD8 T cells in ankylosing spondylitis. Overall study findings and caveats: Some of these motif variants have turned up before, in reports on reactive arthritis synovial fluid and blood. The authors reported significant enrichment of disease-linked clones in matched ankylosing spondylitis synovial fluid. There was a TCR beta motif, made of 7 to 9 highly homologous variants, that appeared characteristic of ankylosing spondylitis blood.

Quantitative molecular-barcoded 5'-RACE generated the TCR beta libraries. MiXCR, applied by TCRdb to the 5' RACE reads, yields one record per CDR3 protein. There are about 250,000 distinct CDR3 sequences in the sample; under 35% occur only once, and around 4.5% lies in the top ten. Per the germline V gene, CDR1 is SGHTA and CDR2 is FQGNSA. The CDR3 totals 17 residues. J lost 6 bases, V lost 2 bases, and 4 bases had no gene match. This clonotype has only a few counts. What it binds is not known. Source material: blood, either unsorted or a sorted T cell fraction (not recorded which). J is TRBJ2-2 and V is TRBV7-2; 15 bases are shared with TRBD2. The clonotype was recovered from a male donor with ankylosing spondylitis or in good health (not recorded which). CDR3 in DNA: TGTGCCAGCAGCTTATGGGGACTAGCGGGGGGTTCCGGGGAGCTGTTTTTT. This sequence encodes CASSLWGLAGGSGELFF.